Listed below are T cell receptor beta chains from one sample, sequenced in a study of CD8+ T cells in alopecia areata. Using immunoSEQ multiplex PCR, the repertoire was profiled, and TCRdb retains in-frame clones only, with some absent. This repertoire shows fewer than 150,000 clones, approximately 80% found once; its top ten account for approximately 25%. Specimen: CD8+ T cells sorted from blood, collected at week 4, from a patient treated with tofacitinib. The receptors shown here come from a human donor with alopecia areata. Each CDR3 is given with its conserved first and last residue. The D gene is left open where the match is weak. A clone size is listed for some rows: how often the clone was seen (once, few, many), or a class if it is expanded.

J gene | V gene | D gene | clone size | CDR3 DNA | CDR3 protein
TRBJ2-7 | TRBV5-4 | NA | NA | TGTGCCAGCAGCTCTCCGACTCAGCGGTCCGAGCAGTACTTC | CASSSPTQRSEQYF
TRBJ2-1 | TRBV7-2 | NA | NA | TGTGCCAGCAGCGATATAGGAAGCTCCTACAATGAGCAGTTCTTC | CASSDIGSSYNEQFF
TRBJ2-5 | TRBV7-9 | TRBD2 | few | TGTGCCAGCAGCCAGGGACTAGCGGATCAAGAGACCCAGTACTTC | CASSQGLADQETQYF
TRBJ1-2 | TRBV9 | NA | once | TGTGCCAGCAGCGCAAATAGTGGCCCACACTACACCTTC | CASSANSGPHYTF
TRBJ2-1 | TRBV5-1 | NA | NA | TGCGCCAGCAGCTTGGAACCGGGCAATGAGCAGTTCTTC | CASSLEPGNEQFF
TRBJ2-7 | TRBV12-5 | TRBD1 | NA | TGTGCTAGTGGTTTGGTTCTCGGGACAGACTTCTACGAGCAGTACTTC | CASGLVLGTDFYEQYF
TRBJ1-1 | TRBV6-5 | NA | NA | TGTGCCAGCAGCCGACCCGGGACAGAAGCTTTCTTT | CASSRPGTEAFF
TRBJ2-3 | TRBV2 | NA | NA | TGTGCCAGCAAGGGACTCACAGATACGCAGTATTTT | CASKGLTDTQYF
TRBJ2-3 | TRBV6-6 | TRBD2 | NA | TGTGCCAGCAGTTTCGGAGCGGGGGGATCCACAGATACGCAGTATTTT | CASSFGAGGSTDTQYF
TRBJ2-2 | TRBV2 | TRBD1 | NA | TGTGCCAGCAGAGTACAGGGGACCGGGGAGCTGTTTTTT | CASRVQGTGELFF
TRBJ2-1 | TRBV1 | NA | NA | TGCACCAGCAGCCAAGAGGAACTAGCGGGTTTCTCCTACAATGAGCAGTTCTTC | CTSSQEELAGFSYNEQFF
TRBJ2-7 | TRBV7-9 | NA | few | TGTGCCAGCGAGGGCGTCCTCTCCTACGAGCAGTACTTC | CASEGVLSYEQYF
TRBJ1-1 | TRBV4-3 | NA | NA | TGCGCCAGCAGCCAAGACAGGGGCCTGAACACTGAAGCTTTCTTT | CASSQDRGLNTEAFF
TRBJ2-1 | TRBV6-5 | NA | large | TGTGCCAGCAGTTACTCGGGGGCTGATGAGCAGTTCTTC | CASSYSGADEQFF
TRBJ2-1 | TRBV10-3 | NA | once | TGTGCCATCAGTGAACCAGTCCGGGACGGAGGAATTAATGAGCAGTTCTTC | CAISEPVRDGGINEQFF
TRBJ2-7 | TRBV10-3 | NA | NA | TGTGCCATCATTAAGGTGCAGTACTTC | CAIIKVQYF
TRBJ2-7 | TRBV4-1 | NA | NA | TGCGCCAGCAGCCCCCAATCCGGTGGTTTCTACGAGCAGTACTTC | CASSPQSGGFYEQYF
TRBJ2-7 | TRBV7-9 | TRBD1 | medium-sized | TGTGCCAGCAGCTATGGGACAGGGAGGCTGCAGTACTTC | CASSYGTGRLQYF
TRBJ2-7 | TRBV19 | TRBD1 | NA | TGTGCCAGTAGTGCGCGGGACAGGGCGACCTACGAGCAGTACTTC | CASSARDRATYEQYF
TRBJ1-1 | TRBV7-3 | NA | NA | TGTGCCAGCAGCTTAGAGGGCAACACTGAAGCTTTCTTT | CASSLEGNTEAFF
TRBJ2-1 | TRBV4-1 | NA | few | TGCGCCAGCAGCCAAGTGGAGGCTGTAACGGATTACAATGAGCAGTTCTTC | CASSQVEAVTDYNEQFF
TRBJ1-3 | TRBV6-5 | NA | NA | TGTGCCAGCAGTGGACGGTACTCTGGAAACACCATATATTTT | CASSGRYSGNTIYF
TRBJ1-1 | TRBV21-1 | NA | NA | TGTGCCAGCAGCATATGGCAAACATTCACTGAAGCTTTCTTT | CASSIWQTFTEAFF
TRBJ2-7 | TRBV29-1 | TRBD2 | NA | TGCAGCGTTGAAGATATCGGGGGGAATTTACACGAGCAGTACTTC | CSVEDIGGNLHEQYF
TRBJ2-5 | TRBV27 | NA | NA | TGTGCCAGCAGTCCACAGGCGATTCAAGAGACCCAGTACTTC | CASSPQAIQETQYF
TRBJ2-3 | TRBV7-9 | TRBD2 | few | TGTGCCAGCAGCTTTATAGCGGGGGAGCTCACAGATACGCAGTATTTT | CASSFIAGELTDTQYF
TRBJ1-6 | TRBV4-3 | NA | NA | TGCGCCAGCAGCCAGGCAGCGGAGGGGAATTCACCCCTCCACTTT | CASSQAAEGNSPLHF